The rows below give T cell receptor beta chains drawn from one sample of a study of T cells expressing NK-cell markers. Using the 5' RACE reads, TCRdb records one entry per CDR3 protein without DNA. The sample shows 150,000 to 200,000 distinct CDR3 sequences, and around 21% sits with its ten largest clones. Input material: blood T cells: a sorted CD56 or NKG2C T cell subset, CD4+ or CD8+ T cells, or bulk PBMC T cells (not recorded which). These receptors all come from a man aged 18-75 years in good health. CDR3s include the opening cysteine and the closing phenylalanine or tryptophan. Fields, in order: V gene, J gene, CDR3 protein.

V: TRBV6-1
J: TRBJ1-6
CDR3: CASSRTYSPLHF

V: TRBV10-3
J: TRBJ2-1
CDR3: CAISSTGGPYNEQFF

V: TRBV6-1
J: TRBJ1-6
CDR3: CASSDGTGHSPLHF

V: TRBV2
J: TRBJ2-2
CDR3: CASTETRNTGELFF

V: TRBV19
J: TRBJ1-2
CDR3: CASSRDRGPANYGYTF

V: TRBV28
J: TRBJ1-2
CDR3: CASSSSINYGYTF

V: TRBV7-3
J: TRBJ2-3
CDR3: CASSLTSGVVDTQYF

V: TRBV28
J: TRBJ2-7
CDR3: CASSLFGNEQYF

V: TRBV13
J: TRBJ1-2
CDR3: CASSLDRGAWNGYTF

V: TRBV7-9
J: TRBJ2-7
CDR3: CALHGQGRGEQYF

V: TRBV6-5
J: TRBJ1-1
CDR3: CASSYSGGLATEAFF

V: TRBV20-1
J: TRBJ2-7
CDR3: CSASIYSGVAYEQYF

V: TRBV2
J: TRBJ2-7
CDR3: CASSYRDRAYEQYF

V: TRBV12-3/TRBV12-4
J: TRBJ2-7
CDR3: CASSYSGTRTGSYEQYF

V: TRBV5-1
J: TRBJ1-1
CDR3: CASRDGGAQTEAFF

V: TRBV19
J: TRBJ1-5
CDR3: CASRPGHHSNQPQHF

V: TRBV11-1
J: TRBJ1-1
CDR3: CASSLYTGTGGTNTEAFF

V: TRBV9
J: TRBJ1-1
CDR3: CASSVEGGFRANTEVFF

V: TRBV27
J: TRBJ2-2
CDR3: CASSPSGFGSGELFF

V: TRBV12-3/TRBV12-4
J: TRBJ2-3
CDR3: CASSSSLDTDTQYF

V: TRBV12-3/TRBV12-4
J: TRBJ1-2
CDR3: CASSPPSQGFYGYTF

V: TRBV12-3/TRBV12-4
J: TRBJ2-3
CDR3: CASSRTPGWRGDTDTQYF

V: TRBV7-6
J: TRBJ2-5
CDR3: CASSAARDFREETQYF

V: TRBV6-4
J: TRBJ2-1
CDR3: CASSDAAGGDYNEQFF

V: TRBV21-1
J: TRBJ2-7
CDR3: CASSKVRGAGNEQYF

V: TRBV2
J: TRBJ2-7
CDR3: CASILNYEQYF

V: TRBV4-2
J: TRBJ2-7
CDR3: CASSPNREYEQYF

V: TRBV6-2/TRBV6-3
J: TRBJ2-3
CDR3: CASSYTSGGTDTQYF

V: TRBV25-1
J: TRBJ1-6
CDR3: CASSEYRGGGNSPLHF

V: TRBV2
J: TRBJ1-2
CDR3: CASSAPSPGHTNYGYTF

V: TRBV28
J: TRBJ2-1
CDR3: CASSLGTSDNEQFF

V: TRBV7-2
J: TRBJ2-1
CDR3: CASSSGTGMYNEQFF

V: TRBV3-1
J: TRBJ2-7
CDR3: CASSLLRGARRYEQYF

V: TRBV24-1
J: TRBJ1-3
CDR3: CATSDPVDPGNTIYF

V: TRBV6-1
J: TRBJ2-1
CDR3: CASSDEARGPDEQFF

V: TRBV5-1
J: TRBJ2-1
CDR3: CASSSFLAGGKNEQFF

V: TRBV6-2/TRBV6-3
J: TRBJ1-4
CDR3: CASSYSRRVGEKLFF

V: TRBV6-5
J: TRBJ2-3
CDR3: CASSYSQGSADTQYF

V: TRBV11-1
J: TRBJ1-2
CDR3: CASSLEHSSYGYTF

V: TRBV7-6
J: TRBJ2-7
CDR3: CASSLDPGGYEQYF

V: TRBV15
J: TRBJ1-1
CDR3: CATSRGVSTTEAFF